Listed here is a single TCR beta chain. Methods used by the authors: Estimation of nucleated cell counts relied on the amplification of reference gene primers. TCRdb's table, derived via immunoSEQ multiplex PCR, lists solely in-frame clones and lacks some. V and J calls and clone size are given by that table; D and trimming were obtained from the DNA. The sample holds some 45,000 clones, 80% to 90% seen once. The record originates from a study of blood T cell repertoires in COVID-19. Overall study context: Nucleic acid was either cDNA or gDNA, and it came from T cells, B-cell-depleted T cells, or PBMCs.

CDR3 size: 14 residues. After removal of 6 bases from V and 5 bases from J, the junction contained 8 bases not matched to a gene. The germline V gene encodes CDR1 SNHLY and CDR2 FYNNEI. J is TRBJ2-7 and V is TRBV2; 9 bases agree with TRBD2. The source material was peripheral blood. The TCR was taken from a human donor with active COVID-19. The donor label of this sample is uncertain. The CDR3 region is CASSRLADPNEQYF. The DNA of the CDR3 is TGTGCCAGCAGCCGACTAGCGGACCCTAACGAGCAGTACTTC. Complete variable domain (other parts from reference TRBV2 and TRBJ2-7): EPEVTQTPSHQVTQMGQEVILRCVPISNHLYFYWYRQILGQKVEFLVSFYNNEISEKSEIFDDQFSVERPDGSNFTLKIRSTKLEDSAMYFCASSRLADPNEQYFGPGTRLTVT.